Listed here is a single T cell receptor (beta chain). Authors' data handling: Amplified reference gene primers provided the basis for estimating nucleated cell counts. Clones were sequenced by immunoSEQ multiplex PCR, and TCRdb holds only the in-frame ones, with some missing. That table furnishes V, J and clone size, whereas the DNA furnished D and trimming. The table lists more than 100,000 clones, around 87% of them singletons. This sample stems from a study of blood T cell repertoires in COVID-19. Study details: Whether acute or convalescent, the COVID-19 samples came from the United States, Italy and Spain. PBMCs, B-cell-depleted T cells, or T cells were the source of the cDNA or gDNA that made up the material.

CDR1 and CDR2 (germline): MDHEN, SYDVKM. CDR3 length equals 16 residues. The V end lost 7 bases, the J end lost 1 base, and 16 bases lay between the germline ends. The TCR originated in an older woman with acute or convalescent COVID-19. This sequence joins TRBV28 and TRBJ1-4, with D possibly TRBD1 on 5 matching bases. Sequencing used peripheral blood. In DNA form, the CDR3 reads TGTGCCAGCAACCCCCTACCCAGGGTAACTAATGAAAAACTGTTTTTT. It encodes CASNPLPRVTNEKLFF.